A selection of T cell receptor beta chains follows, all from one sample in a study of T-cell reconstitution after alpha-beta-depleted transplantation in children. TCRdb reprocessed the PCR reads with MiXCR, giving one entry per CDR3 protein. The sample comprises around 580,000 distinct CDR3 sequences, around 23% of which are singletons, and around 14% rests with the top ten. Sequences were derived from PBMCs, mostly from graft donor cells, sampled 360 days after TCRalphabeta/CD19-depleted stem cell transplant. The receptor set was obtained from a boy in the first two years of life who had a stem cell transplant for acute myeloid leukemia, so the T cells may come from the graft donor. Each CDR3 is given with its conserved first and last residue. The listing skips clone size in some rows; elsewhere it reads once, few, many or a size class.

CDR3,V,size,J
CASGLVSPGGTGAYNEQFF,TRBV12-5,many,TRBJ2-1
CASTTGDNEQFF,TRBV5-1,-,TRBJ2-1
CSAKGPGTGGYSGANVLTF,TRBV20-1,-,TRBJ2-6
CSVESRGRYYGYTF,TRBV29-1,-,TRBJ1-2
CAISEGDRESAEQYF,TRBV10-3,few,TRBJ2-7
CASSEGQGNTDTQYF,TRBV12-3/TRBV12-4,many,TRBJ2-3
CASSAYTEAFF,TRBV12-3/TRBV12-4,-,TRBJ1-1
CASSGVYSPDTQYF,TRBV2,-,TRBJ2-3
CASSSGTGENTEAFF,TRBV18,-,TRBJ1-1
CSATESNQPQHF,TRBV20-1,many,TRBJ1-5
CSASVLGSGANVLTF,TRBV20-1,many,TRBJ2-6
CATSRDLAQRGNTIYF,TRBV15,few,TRBJ1-3
CASSLPGVRTGELFF,TRBV5-6,-,TRBJ2-2
CATSRDLGYSYNEQFF,TRBV15,few,TRBJ2-1
CASIPRGRGVNTGELFF,TRBV12-3/TRBV12-4,many,TRBJ2-2
CSARDTRFTDTQYF,TRBV20-1,many,TRBJ2-3